This T cell receptor (beta chain) is drawn from a study of blood T cell repertoires in COVID-19. In germline, CDR1 is GTSNPN, CDR2 SVGIG (reference sequence). Trimming removed 1 base from V and 4 bases from J, with 11 bases in between. The CDR3 is 14 amino acids. Under the authors' procedure: Amplification of reference gene primers provided the estimated nucleated cell counts. The method was immunoSEQ multiplex PCR; TCRdb's version includes in-frame clones alone and lacks a portion of them. Clonal size and the V and J genes are those of that table, whereas D and trimming came from the DNA. The repertoire holds about 64,000 clones, with roughly 77% as singletons.

The receptor comes from a man of 80 years or more with acute or convalescent COVID-19. The sequenced sample consisted of peripheral blood. The chain links TRBV30 to TRBJ1-3; D gene unclear. CDR3 sequence: CAWSDRTGGNTIYF. The DNA of the CDR3 is TGTGCCTGGAGTGATCGAACGGGAGGAAACACCATATATTTT.